This T cell receptor (beta chain) was identified in a study of blood T cell repertoires in COVID-19. About the research overall: The origin of the acute and convalescent COVID-19 samples was the United States, Italy and Spain. PBMCs, B-cell-depleted T cells, or T cells were the source of the cDNA or gDNA that made up the material.

V lost 3 bases and J lost 4; bases outside the gene matches: 8. The CDR3 runs to 15 residues. Germline V lookup: CDR1 SGHRS, CDR2 YFSETQ. How the authors handled the data: Nucleated cell counts were estimated from reference gene primer amplification. Method: immunoSEQ multiplex PCR; TCRdb's copy keeps in-frame clones and lacks some. That table gives V, J and clone size, and the DNA gave D and trimming. The sample has around 200,000 clones; less than 85% are singletons. This TCR was recovered from a woman between 65 and 79 years old with acute or convalescent COVID-19. The rearrangement joins TRBV5-1 to TRBJ1-2; TRBD1 agrees at 8 bases. The sample taken for sequencing was peripheral blood. CDR3 bases: TGCGCCAGCAGCTCCCCGGGACAGGTTCCCTATGGCTACACCTTC. This sequence encodes CASSSPGQVPYGYTF.